This record concerns one T cell receptor beta chain sequence. CDR3 size: 16 residues. V lost 3 bases to trimming and J lost 0 bases; unmatched junction nucleotides: 5. Germline V lookup: CDR1 PRHDT, CDR2 FYEKMQ (reference sequence). The data stem from a study of blood T cell repertoires in COVID-19. The wider study: The cDNA or gDNA used as material had been derived from T cells, B-cell-depleted T cells, or PBMCs.

Here immunoSEQ multiplex PCR was the method, and the copy in TCRdb shows in-frame clones only, minus some. The data show some 260,000 clones, around 84% seen once. Donors were grouped by their self-reported clinical history. The chain carries TRBV13 and TRBJ1-3; 7 nucleotides match TRBD1. Specimen: PBMCs or T cells enriched from blood (not recorded which). The receptor's source is a man aged 25-40 years with acute COVID-19. In DNA, the CDR3 is TGTGCCAGCAGCTTCGGACAGGCGGCCTCTGGAAACACCATATATTTT. Its protein is CASSFGQAASGNTIYF.